This record covers a single TCR beta chain. Its specificity is not known. 60 Vbeta and 13 Jbeta primers were used in PCR. In the authors' methods: The authors later counted roughly 79 million unique TCR beta chains, roughly 10 million of them shared. Using immunoSEQ multiplex PCR, the repertoire was profiled, and TCRdb retains in-frame clones only, with some absent. That table furnishes V, J and clone size, whereas the DNA furnished D and trimming. The sample lists hundreds of thousands of clones, about 79% occurring once. In germline, CDR1 is MNHEY, CDR2 SMNVEV (reference sequence). Trimming removed 5 bases from V and 6 bases from J; junction bases left unmatched: 11. The CDR3 covers 17 residues. This entry comes from a study of cytomegalovirus exposure and HLA in healthy donors. Study results and caveats: The likely origin of a cluster of highly shared sequence variants was a sequencing artifact. There were several of the most significant clusters that appeared linked to common viral pathogens in a later analysis. Clonal expansion was found to be greater in HLA-associated TCR beta chains than in equally common others in a later analysis.

The rearrangement links TRBV27 to TRBJ2-1; 12 bases agree with TRBD2. Sequencing was done on a sample of PBMCs. This TCR came from a male donor in good health and CMV-seronegative. CDR3 DNA: TGTGCCAGCAGTCGGACTAGCGGGATCGGAGGGCCCAATGAGCAGTTCTTC. It translates to CASSRTSGIGGPNEQFF.